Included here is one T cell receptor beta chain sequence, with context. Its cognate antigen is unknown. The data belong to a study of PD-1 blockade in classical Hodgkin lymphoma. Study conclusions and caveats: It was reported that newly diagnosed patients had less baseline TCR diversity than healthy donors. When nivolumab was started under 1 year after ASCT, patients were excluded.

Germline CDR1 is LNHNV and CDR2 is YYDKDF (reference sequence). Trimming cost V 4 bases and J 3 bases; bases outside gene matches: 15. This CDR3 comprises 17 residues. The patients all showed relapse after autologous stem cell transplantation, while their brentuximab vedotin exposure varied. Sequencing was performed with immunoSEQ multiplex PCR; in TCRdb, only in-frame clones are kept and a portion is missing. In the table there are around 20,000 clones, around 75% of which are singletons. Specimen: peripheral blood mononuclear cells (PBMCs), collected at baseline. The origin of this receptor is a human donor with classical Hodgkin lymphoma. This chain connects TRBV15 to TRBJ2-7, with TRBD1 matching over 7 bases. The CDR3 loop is CATSTGTALVGLYEQYF. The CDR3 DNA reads TGTGCCACCAGCACTGGGACAGCGCTAGTGGGTCTCTACGAGCAGTACTTC.